This T cell receptor beta chain was recorded in a study of blood T cells in healthy people across ages. A second 7 to 11 cycle PCR used barcoded and J-beta primers. All samples yielded 3 million or more CDR3-containing paired-end reads. TCRdb redid the calling of the 5' RACE reads with MiXCR, one entry per CDR3 protein. The profile covers about 970,000 distinct CDR3 sequences, with roughly half appearing a single time and about 20% taken by the ten largest. Trimming removed 2 bases from V and 2 bases from J, with 7 bases in between. The germline V gene encodes CDR1 MDHEN and CDR2 SYDVKM. The CDR3 totals 13 residues. The draw of peripheral blood yielded about 10 milliliters from each donor. This clonotype turned up a few times.

The sequence was collected from an older woman in good health. The chain has TRBV28 and TRBJ2-7; D call uncertain. Material: blood. Here the CDR3 reads CASSLRDTYEQYF. The DNA for the CDR3 is TGTGCCAGCAGTTTACGTGATACCTACGAGCAGTACTTC.